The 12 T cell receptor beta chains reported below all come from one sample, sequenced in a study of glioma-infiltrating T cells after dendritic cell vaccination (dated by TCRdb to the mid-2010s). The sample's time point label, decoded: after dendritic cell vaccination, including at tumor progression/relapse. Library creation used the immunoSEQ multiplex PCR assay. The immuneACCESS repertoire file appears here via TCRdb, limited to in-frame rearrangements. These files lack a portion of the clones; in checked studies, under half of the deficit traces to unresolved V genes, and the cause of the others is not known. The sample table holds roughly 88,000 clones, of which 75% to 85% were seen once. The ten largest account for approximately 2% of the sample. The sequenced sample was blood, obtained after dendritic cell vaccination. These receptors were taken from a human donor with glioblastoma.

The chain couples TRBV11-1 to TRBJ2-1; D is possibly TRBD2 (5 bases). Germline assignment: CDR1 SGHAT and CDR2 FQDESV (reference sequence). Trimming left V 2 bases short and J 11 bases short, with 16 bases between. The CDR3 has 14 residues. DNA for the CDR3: TGTGCCAGCAGCTTAAGCAGGACTGCCCTCAAGCAGTTCTTC. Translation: CASSLSRTALKQFF.

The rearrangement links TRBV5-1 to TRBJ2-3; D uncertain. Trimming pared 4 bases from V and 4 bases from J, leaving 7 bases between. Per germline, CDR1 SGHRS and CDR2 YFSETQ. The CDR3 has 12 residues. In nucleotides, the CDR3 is TGCGCCAGCAGCGAGCTTGCAGATACGCAGTATTTT. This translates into CASSELADTQYF.

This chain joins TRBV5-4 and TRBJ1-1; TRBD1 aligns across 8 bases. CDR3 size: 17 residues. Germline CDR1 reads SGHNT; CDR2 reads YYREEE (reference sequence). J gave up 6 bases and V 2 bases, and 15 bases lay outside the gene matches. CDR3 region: CASSLRFQGAGSAEAFF. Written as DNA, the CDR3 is TGTGCCAGCAGCTTACGATTCCAGGGGGCGGGTAGTGCTGAAGCTTTCTTT.

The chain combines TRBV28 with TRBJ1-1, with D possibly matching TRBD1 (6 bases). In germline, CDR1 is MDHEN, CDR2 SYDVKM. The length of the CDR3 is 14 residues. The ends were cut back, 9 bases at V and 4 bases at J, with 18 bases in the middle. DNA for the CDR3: TGTGCCAGTAAGGGCCGGGGGGGCTTCACTGAAGCTTTCTTT. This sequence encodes CASKGRGGFTEAFF.

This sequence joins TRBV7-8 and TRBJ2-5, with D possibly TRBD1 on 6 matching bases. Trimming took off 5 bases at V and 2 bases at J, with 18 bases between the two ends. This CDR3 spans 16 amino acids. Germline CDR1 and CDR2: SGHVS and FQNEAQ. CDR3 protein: CASSPQGGRGQETQYF. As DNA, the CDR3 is TGTGCCAGCAGCCCCCAAGGGGGAAGGGGTCAAGAGACCCAGTACTTC.

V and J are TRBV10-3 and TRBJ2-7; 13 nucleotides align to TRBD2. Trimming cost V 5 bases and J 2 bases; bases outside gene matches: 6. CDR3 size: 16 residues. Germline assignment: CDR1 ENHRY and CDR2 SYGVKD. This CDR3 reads CAISTGTSGAPYEQYF. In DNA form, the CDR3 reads TGTGCCATCAGTACTGGGACTAGCGGGGCACCCTACGAGCAGTACTTC.

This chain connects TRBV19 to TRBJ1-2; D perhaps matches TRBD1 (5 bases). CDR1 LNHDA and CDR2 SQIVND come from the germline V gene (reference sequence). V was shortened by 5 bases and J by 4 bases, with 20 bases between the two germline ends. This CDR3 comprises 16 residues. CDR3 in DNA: TGTGCCAGTAGTCCGGGGGACTCCCCTCCGAGCTATGGCTACACCTTC. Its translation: CASSPGDSPPSYGYTF.

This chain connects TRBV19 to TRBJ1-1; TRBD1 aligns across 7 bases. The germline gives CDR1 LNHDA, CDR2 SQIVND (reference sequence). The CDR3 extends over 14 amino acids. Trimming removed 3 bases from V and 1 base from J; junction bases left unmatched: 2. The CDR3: CASSIEGANTEAFF. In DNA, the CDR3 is TGTGCCAGTAGTATCGAGGGGGCGAACACTGAAGCTTTCTTT.

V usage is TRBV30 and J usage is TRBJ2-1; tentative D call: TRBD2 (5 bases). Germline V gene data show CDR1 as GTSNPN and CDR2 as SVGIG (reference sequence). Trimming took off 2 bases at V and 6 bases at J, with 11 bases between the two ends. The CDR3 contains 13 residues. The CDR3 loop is CAWSKDWSNEQFF. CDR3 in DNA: TGTGCCTGGAGTAAGGACTGGTCCAATGAGCAGTTCTTC.

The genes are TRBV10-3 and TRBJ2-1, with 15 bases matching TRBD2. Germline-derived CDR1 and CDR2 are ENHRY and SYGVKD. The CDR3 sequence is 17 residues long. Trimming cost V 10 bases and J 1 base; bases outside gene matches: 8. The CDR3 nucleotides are TGTGCCACCTCTCCGGGACTAGCGGGGGGTTCCTACAATGAGCAGTTCTTC. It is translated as CATSPGLAGGSYNEQFF.

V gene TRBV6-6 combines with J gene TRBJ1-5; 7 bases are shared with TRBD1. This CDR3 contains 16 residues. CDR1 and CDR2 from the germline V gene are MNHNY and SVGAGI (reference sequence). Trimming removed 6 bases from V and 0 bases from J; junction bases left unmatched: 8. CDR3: CASRPRQGNSNQPQHF. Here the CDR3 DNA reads TGTGCCAGCAGACCAAGACAGGGTAATAGCAATCAGCCCCAGCATTTT.

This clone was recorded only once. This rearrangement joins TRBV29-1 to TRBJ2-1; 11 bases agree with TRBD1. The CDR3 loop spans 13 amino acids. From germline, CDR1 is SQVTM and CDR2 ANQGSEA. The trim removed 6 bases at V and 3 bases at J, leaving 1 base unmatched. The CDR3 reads CSVGTGGYNEQFF. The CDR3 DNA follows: TGCAGCGTCGGGACAGGGGGCTACAATGAGCAGTTCTTC.